These T cell receptor beta chains were read from a single sample in a study of Ad26.COV2.S vaccination and SARS-CoV-2 variants. Generated by immunoSEQ multiplex PCR, the TCRdb table keeps only in-frame clones and is missing some. Altogether some 480,000 clones are present, 87% being singletons, with the ten largest covering around 13%. This specimen was peripheral blood, taken in a trial of Ad26.COV2.S vaccine versus placebo. These receptors came from a person between 18 and 65 years old who received the Ad26.COV2.S COVID-19 vaccine or a placebo. Both conserved end residues are part of each CDR3. Fields, in order: clone size, D gene, J gene, V gene, CDR3 DNA, CDR3 protein. A D gene is named only where the DNA matches it firmly. Clone size is not always given. Where it is, it says once, few, many or a class for expanded clones.

abundance: -
d_gene: TRBD2
j_gene: TRBJ2-7
v_gene: TRBV5-4
CDR3nt: TGTGCCAGCAGCGCCCCGGGACTAGGATCCTACGAGCAGTACTTC
CDR3aa: CASSAPGLGSYEQYF

abundance: -
d_gene: TRBD2
j_gene: TRBJ2-1
v_gene: TRBV5-1
CDR3nt: TGCGCCAGCAGCTTATTAAGCGGGATAGTGGGGAATGAGCAGTTCTTC
CDR3aa: CASSLLSGIVGNEQFF

abundance: -
d_gene: -
j_gene: TRBJ2-1
v_gene: TRBV5-1
CDR3nt: TGCGCCAGCAGCTTGGCCCCGGGGCGGGAACAGTTCTTC
CDR3aa: CASSLAPGREQFF

abundance: -
d_gene: -
j_gene: TRBJ1-2
v_gene: TRBV29-1
CDR3nt: TGCAGCGTGACCGGGACCGGATCCGGTTATGGCTACACCTTC
CDR3aa: CSVTGTGSGYGYTF

abundance: -
d_gene: TRBD2
j_gene: TRBJ2-3
v_gene: TRBV7-2
CDR3nt: TGTGCCAGCAGCTTACGTAACTTAGCGGGAGCGGCAGATACGCAGTATTTT
CDR3aa: CASSLRNLAGAADTQYF

abundance: -
d_gene: -
j_gene: TRBJ2-2
v_gene: TRBV5-3
CDR3nt: TGTGCCAGAAGCTTGGCCATTCCGAACACCGGGGAGCTGTTTTTT
CDR3aa: CARSLAIPNTGELFF

abundance: -
d_gene: TRBD1
j_gene: TRBJ2-7
v_gene: TRBV19
CDR3nt: TGTGCCAGTAGTCCTTTTATATTCCGGGACAGGGGGCGCAACGAGCAGTACTTC
CDR3aa: CASSPFIFRDRGRNEQYF

abundance: -
d_gene: -
j_gene: TRBJ2-7
v_gene: TRBV30
CDR3nt: TGTGCCTGTGGACCTTTCACGGAGTCTTACGAGCAGTACTTC
CDR3aa: CACGPFTESYEQYF

abundance: -
d_gene: -
j_gene: TRBJ2-1
v_gene: TRBV5-8
CDR3nt: TGTGCCAGCAGCCAAACGAGGGTGAAGCAGTTCTTC
CDR3aa: CASSQTRVKQFF

abundance: -
d_gene: TRBD2
j_gene: TRBJ2-2
v_gene: TRBV2
CDR3nt: TGTGCCAGCAGTGAGGGACTACTGGGGGCCGGGGAGCTGTTTTTT
CDR3aa: CASSEGLLGAGELFF

abundance: -
d_gene: TRBD2
j_gene: TRBJ2-7
v_gene: TRBV4-3
CDR3nt: TGCGCCAGCAGTCCCGGCGGGGGGGCAATCTACGAGCAGTACTTC
CDR3aa: CASSPGGGAIYEQYF

abundance: -
d_gene: TRBD1
j_gene: TRBJ1-6
v_gene: TRBV7-2
CDR3nt: TGTGCCAGCAGCCCAGGGACAGGGGGGACTTCACCCCTCCACTTT
CDR3aa: CASSPGTGGTSPLHF

abundance: -
d_gene: TRBD1
j_gene: TRBJ1-5
v_gene: TRBV6-5
CDR3nt: TGTGCCAGCAGGGCACAGGGGGCGTTGGGTCAGCCCCAGCATTTT
CDR3aa: CASRAQGALGQPQHF

abundance: -
d_gene: -
j_gene: TRBJ1-1
v_gene: TRBV9
CDR3nt: TGTGCCAGCAGCGTCGGCCCCGACGGGACTGAAGCTTTCTTT
CDR3aa: CASSVGPDGTEAFF

abundance: -
d_gene: -
j_gene: TRBJ2-3
v_gene: TRBV5-1
CDR3nt: TGCGCCAGCAGCCTTTCCAGGGATACGCAGTATTTT
CDR3aa: CASSLSRDTQYF

abundance: once
d_gene: TRBD2
j_gene: TRBJ2-1
v_gene: TRBV5-6
CDR3nt: TGTGCCAGCAGCTTCGGCGGGGGTGGCAATGAGCAGTTCTTC
CDR3aa: CASSFGGGGNEQFF

abundance: once
d_gene: TRBD1
j_gene: TRBJ2-7
v_gene: TRBV9
CDR3nt: TGTGCCAGCAGCGTAGGGACAGGGGGCCGCCGAACCTACGAGCAGTACTTC
CDR3aa: CASSVGTGGRRTYEQYF

abundance: -
d_gene: TRBD2
j_gene: TRBJ2-7
v_gene: TRBV29-1
CDR3nt: TGCAGCGTTCTCGGACTAGCGGGGACCTACGAGCAGTACTTC
CDR3aa: CSVLGLAGTYEQYF

abundance: -
d_gene: TRBD1
j_gene: TRBJ2-1
v_gene: TRBV28
CDR3nt: TGTGCCAGCAGTGAGACCGGGACAGGGCGCAATGAGCAGTTCTTC
CDR3aa: CASSETGTGRNEQFF

abundance: -
d_gene: -
j_gene: TRBJ2-3
v_gene: TRBV9
CDR3nt: TGTGCCAGCAGCCCGAGTGGAGGGCCGGATACGCAGTATTTT
CDR3aa: CASSPSGGPDTQYF

abundance: -
d_gene: -
j_gene: TRBJ2-3
v_gene: TRBV7-7
CDR3nt: TGTGCTAGCAGCTTGGGGCCGGGTACGCAGTATTTT
CDR3aa: CASSLGPGTQYF

abundance: -
d_gene: -
j_gene: TRBJ1-2
v_gene: TRBV2
CDR3nt: TGTGCCAGCAGTCAGAGGACAAACTATGGCTACACCTTC
CDR3aa: CASSQRTNYGYTF